This entry features one T cell receptor beta chain sequence. Its specificity is unknown. Unique molecular identifiers were built into the TCR beta cDNA libraries. Each sample of roughly 0.9 to 11 million input T cells yielded about 500,000 cDNA molecules, so each molecule approximated one T cell. Each CDR3 protein is one row after TCRdb ran MiXCR on the PCR reads. Of about 760,000 distinct CDR3 sequences in the sample, just under 30% were seen once. The data derive from a study of post-analysis software for immune sequencing data. Study background: The study covered relapsing-remitting, secondary progressive and progressive-relapsing courses of multiple sclerosis. General study points: Five or six TRBV segments appeared more often in patients than in controls, and TRBV5-6, TRBV5-1 and TRBV20-1 were among these. The study found significantly lower normalized Chao1 diversity in multiple sclerosis patients than in controls.

Trimming took 5 bases from V and 6 from J; bases not matched to a gene: 6. The CDR3 totals 14 residues. Germline loops: CDR1 SGHAT, CDR2 FQNNGV. This sequence joins TRBV11-2 and TRBJ2-1; 8 nucleotides align to TRBD1. The sequencing sample was made of blood. The receptor was derived from a girl between 10 and 17 years old with multiple sclerosis. CDR3: CASSTTGGRNEQFF. The CDR3 coding sequence is TGTGCCAGCAGCACAACAGGGGGGCGCAATGAGCAGTTCTTC.